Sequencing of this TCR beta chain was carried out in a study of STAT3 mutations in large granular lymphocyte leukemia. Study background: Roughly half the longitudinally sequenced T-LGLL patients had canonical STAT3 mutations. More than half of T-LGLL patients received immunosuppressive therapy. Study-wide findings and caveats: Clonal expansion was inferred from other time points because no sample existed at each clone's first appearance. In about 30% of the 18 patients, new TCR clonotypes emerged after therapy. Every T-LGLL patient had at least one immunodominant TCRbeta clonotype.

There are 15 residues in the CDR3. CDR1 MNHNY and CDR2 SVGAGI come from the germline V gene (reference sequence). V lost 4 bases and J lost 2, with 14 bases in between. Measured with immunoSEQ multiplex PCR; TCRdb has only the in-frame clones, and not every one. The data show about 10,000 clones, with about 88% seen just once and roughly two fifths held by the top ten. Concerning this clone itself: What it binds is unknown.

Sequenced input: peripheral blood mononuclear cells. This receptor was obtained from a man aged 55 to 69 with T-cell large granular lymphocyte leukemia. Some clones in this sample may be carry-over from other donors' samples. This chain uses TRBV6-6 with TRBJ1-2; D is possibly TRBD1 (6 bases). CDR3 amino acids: CASSSRDTLNYGYTF. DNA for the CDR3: TGTGCCAGCAGTTCCCGGGACACCCTAAACTATGGCTACACCTTC.